This passage covers 17 T cell receptor beta chains from one sample sequenced in a study of blood T cell repertoires in COVID-19. Data came from immunoSEQ multiplex PCR; TCRdb stores just in-frame clones and leaves some out. The table records tens of thousands of clones, approximately 89% of them present only once. The source material was peripheral blood. Source of these receptors: a woman aged 60 to 75 with acute or convalescent COVID-19.

The chain is built from TRBV18 and TRBJ1-5, with a possible D match to TRBD1 (5 bases). The CDR3 runs 13 residues. The germline V gene has CDR1 KGHSH and CDR2 LQKENI. Trimming shortened V by 6 bases and J by 3 bases, and 9 bases separated the two germline ends. CDR3 sequence (DNA): TGTGCCAGCTCGGAGGGGCTCAATCAGCCCCAGCATTTT. It translates to CASSEGLNQPQHF.

This clone was picked up one time. The rearrangement links TRBV10-1 to TRBJ2-7; tentatively, D is TRBD2 (6 bases). Trimming shortened V by 6 bases and J by 2 bases, and 11 bases separated the two germline ends. The CDR3 runs 13 residues. Germline assignment: CDR1 WNHNN and CDR2 SYGVQD (reference sequence). In DNA form, the CDR3 reads TGCGCCAGCAGCCGGGACTCGACCTACGAGCAGTACTTC. Amino acids: CASSRDSTYEQYF.

This clone occurred once. The J gene is TRBJ2-3, the V gene TRBV20-1; TRBD2 agrees at 10 bases. CDR3 length: 13 residues. Germline assignment: CDR1 DFQATT and CDR2 SNEGSKA (reference sequence). V dropped 3 bases and J dropped 6; count of bases not matched to a gene: 3. In DNA, the CDR3 is TGCAGTGCTAGTGGGACTAGCGTCGATACGCAGTATTTT. Its protein is CSASGTSVDTQYF.

This CDR3 is CASVGVTEAFF. In nucleotides, the CDR3 is TGTGCCAGTGTCGGAGTGACTGAAGCTTTCTTT. The chain carries TRBV28 and TRBJ1-1; D is unresolved. The CDR3 spans 11 residues. Germline V gives CDR1 MDHEN, CDR2 SYDVKM. Deletions cut 9 bases from V and 5 bases from J, with 10 bases between.

This clone has just a few counts. This chain's CDR3 is CASRPGTGGSYEQYF. CDR3 nucleotide sequence: TGTGCCAGCAGACCCGGGACAGGGGGATCCTACGAGCAGTACTTC. This chain links TRBV7-9 with TRBJ2-7; 11 nucleotides align to TRBD1. The CDR3 extends over 15 amino acids. From germline, CDR1 is SEHNR and CDR2 FQNEAQ (reference sequence). The ends lost 6 bases at V and 1 base at J; junction bases unmatched: 5.

This sequence joins TRBV7-3 and TRBJ2-2; 7 bases map to TRBD2. The V gene end was trimmed by 2 bases and the J gene end by 1 base; junction bases not matched to a gene: 1. The germline CDR1 and CDR2 sequences are SGHTA and FQGTGA. The CDR3 runs 15 residues. The CDR3 nucleotides are TGTGCCAGCAGCTTAGGCGGGGGGAACACCGGGGAGCTGTTTTTT. As protein: CASSLGGGNTGELFF.

The chain recombines TRBV7-6 with TRBJ2-5, with 10 bases lining up with TRBD1. Germline CDR1 reads SGHVS; CDR2 reads FNYEAQ. The CDR3 sequence is 15 residues long. V dropped 5 bases and J dropped 7; count of bases not matched to a gene: 10. For the CDR3, the DNA is TGTGCCAGCAGCCTTGAGACAGGGGGCGCGGGGACCCAGTACTTC. Translating it yields CASSLETGGAGTQYF.

This clone has just one count. This sequence joins TRBV27 and TRBJ1-2, with 10 bases identical to TRBD1. Germline V gene data show CDR1 as MNHEY and CDR2 as SMNVEV (reference sequence). This CDR3 is 17 amino acids long. J lost 0 bases, V lost 5 bases, and 9 bases had no gene match. The DNA of the CDR3 is TGTGCCAGCAGTCGACAGGGGGCTCTAGCTGCTAACTATGGCTACACCTTC. This encodes CASSRQGALAANYGYTF.

As DNA, the CDR3 is TGTGCCAGCAGTGGAGGGACTAGCGGGAGCGAGCAGTACTTC. Protein: CASSGGTSGSEQYF. The chain couples TRBV2 to TRBJ2-7; TRBD2 matches 14 bases. The V gene end was trimmed by 4 bases and the J gene end by 6 bases; junction bases not matched to a gene: 2. The CDR3 consists of 14 residues. Germline V gene data show CDR1 as SNHLY and CDR2 as FYNNEI.

This chain connects TRBV4-1 to TRBJ2-3; TRBD2 matches at 10 bases. Germline V gene data show CDR1 as MGHRA and CDR2 as YSYEKL. V shed 0 bases and J 7 bases; nucleotides not matched to a gene: 7. The CDR3 is 16 residues long. Here the CDR3 reads CASSQDTSGMGNTQYF. In nucleotides, the CDR3 is TGCGCCAGCAGCCAAGATACTAGCGGGATGGGGAATACGCAGTATTTT.

The V gene is TRBV11-2, the J gene TRBJ2-5; D is perhaps TRBD1 (5 bases). CDR1 is SGHAT, CDR2 FQNNGV, per germline. Trimming took 4 bases from V and 5 from J, leaving 11 bases between them. This CDR3 is 13 amino acids long. The CDR3 region is CASSYTGLETQYF. The CDR3 DNA sequence: TGTGCCAGCAGCTATACAGGTTTGGAGACCCAGTACTTC. The full variable domain, in which reference TRBV11-2 and TRBJ2-5 provide the parts outside the CDR3, is EAGVAQSPRYKIIEKRQSVAFWCNPISGHATLYWYQQILGQGPKLLIQFQNNGVVDDSQLPKDRFSAERLKGVDSTLKIQPAKLEDSAVYLCASSYTGLETQYFGPGTRLLVL.

This clone was detected once. The V call is TRBV5-6, the J call TRBJ2-7; 8 nucleotides agree with TRBD1. CDR1 SGHDT and CDR2 YYEEEE come from the germline V gene. The V segment lost 3 bases and the J segment 4 bases; nucleotides outside the gene matches: 15. The CDR3 contains 17 residues. CDR3 protein: CASSSLGQVFSRYEQYF. CDR3 in DNA: TGTGCCAGCAGCTCGCTGGGACAGGTGTTTTCGAGGTACGAGCAGTACTTC.

The V and J genes are TRBV5-3 and TRBJ2-4, with a tentative D call TRBD2 (6 bases). TRBV5-3 is an open reading frame, and its role is uncertain. This CDR3 comprises 23 residues. With 0 bases removed from V and 0 bases from J, the gap between germline ends came to 31 bases. This CDR3 is CARSLERTNSPVIPQIAKNIQYF. CDR3 nucleotides: TGTGCCAGAAGCTTGGAACGGACTAATTCCCCAGTAATTCCCCAGATAGCCAAAAACATTCAGTACTTC.

The chain has TRBV5-1 and TRBJ2-1, with TRBD1 as a possible D gene (5 bases). This CDR3 region has 17 residues. CDR1 is SGHRS and CDR2 is YFSETQ in the germline V gene. The V end lost 2 bases, the J end lost 2 bases, and 17 bases lay between the germline ends. This CDR3 reads CASSFRVGLGTYNEQFF. CDR3 coding DNA: TGCGCCAGCAGCTTCAGGGTTGGATTAGGGACCTACAATGAGCAGTTCTTC.

J is TRBJ2-3 and V is TRBV28, with D unclear. The V and J ends lost 2 bases and 1 base respectively, with 10 bases between them. Germline CDR1 and CDR2: MDHEN and SYDVKM. CDR3 size: 15 residues. The CDR3 sequence: CASSLGAYGTDTQYF. CDR3 bases: TGTGCCAGCAGTTTAGGAGCCTACGGCACAGATACGCAGTATTTT.

The rearrangement links TRBV6-2 or TRBV6-3 to TRBJ2-1; the D gene is possibly TRBD2 (6 bases). Germline CDR1 MNHEY, CDR2 SVGEGT. The CDR3 is 16 residues long. The germline V and J ends were trimmed by 5 bases and 5 bases, with 19 bases remaining between them. CDR3 bases: TGTGCCAGCAGTGACATTACTAGCATACGAGACAATGAGCAGTTCTTC. This encodes CASSDITSIRDNEQFF.

CDR3 DNA: TGTGCCAGCAGCTCCCAAACGGATCAGCCCCAGCATTTT. It codes for CASSSQTDQPQHF. The chain joins TRBV11-2 to TRBJ1-5; D is unresolved. The CDR3 has 13 residues. Germline CDR1 SGHAT, CDR2 FQNNGV. Trimming took 4 bases from V and 5 from J, leaving 9 bases between them.